These T cell receptor beta chains were read from a single sample in a study of long-term antiretroviral therapy in people with HIV. TCRdb's copy holds only in-frame clones and misses some; the assay was immunoSEQ multiplex PCR. Of over 20,000 clones listed, about 86% are singletons. Specimen: unsorted PBMCs, collected 3 years after starting antiretroviral therapy. Source of these receptors: a man between 18 and 29 years old with HIV. CDR3s include the opening cysteine and the closing phenylalanine or tryptophan. The D gene is left open where the match is weak. Size is omitted from some rows. Given values are once, few, many or a class for expanded clones.

clone size: NA; J gene: TRBJ1-2; V gene: TRBV5-4; D gene: NA; CDR3 protein: CASRHRVDYGYTF; CDR3 DNA: TGTGCCAGCAGACACAGGGTCGACTATGGCTACACCTTC
clone size: once; J gene: TRBJ1-2; V gene: TRBV18; D gene: NA; CDR3 protein: CASSPRASYGYTF; CDR3 DNA: TGTGCCAGCTCACCTCGGGCTAGCTATGGCTACACCTTC
clone size: NA; J gene: TRBJ1-2; V gene: TRBV28; D gene: NA; CDR3 protein: CASSFSGLGMVYGYTF; CDR3 DNA: TGTGCCAGCAGTTTCTCAGGGTTAGGAATGGTCTATGGCTACACCTTC
clone size: NA; J gene: TRBJ1-1; V gene: TRBV6-6; D gene: NA; CDR3 protein: CASSLLTGMNTEAFF; CDR3 DNA: TGTGCCAGCAGTTTATTGACAGGCATGAACACTGAAGCTTTCTTT
clone size: NA; J gene: TRBJ2-3; V gene: TRBV6-4; D gene: TRBD1; CDR3 protein: CASSAQGASLTDTQYF; CDR3 DNA: TGTGCCAGCAGTGCCCAGGGGGCGTCCCTCACAGATACGCAGTATTTT
clone size: NA; J gene: TRBJ2-7; V gene: TRBV5-1; D gene: TRBD1; CDR3 protein: CASSLQGVPSYEQYF; CDR3 DNA: TGCGCCAGCAGCCTTCAGGGGGTCCCCAGCTACGAGCAGTACTTC
clone size: NA; J gene: TRBJ1-2; V gene: TRBV28; D gene: NA; CDR3 protein: CASSLFGGYYGYTF; CDR3 DNA: TGTGCCAGCAGTTTATTTGGGGGATACTATGGCTACACCTTC
clone size: NA; J gene: TRBJ1-5; V gene: TRBV19; D gene: NA; CDR3 protein: CASSIGLGQPYSNQPQHF; CDR3 DNA: TGTGCCAGTAGTATAGGGCTTGGACAGCCCTATAGCAATCAGCCCCAGCATTTT
clone size: NA; J gene: TRBJ1-5; V gene: TRBV5-1; D gene: NA; CDR3 protein: CASSLGVDQPQHF; CDR3 DNA: TGCGCCAGCAGCTTGGGGGTGGATCAGCCCCAGCATTTT
clone size: few; J gene: TRBJ1-2; V gene: TRBV2; D gene: TRBD1; CDR3 protein: CASLLPGQAYGYTF; CDR3 DNA: TGTGCCAGCCTTCTGCCGGGACAGGCCTATGGCTACACCTTC
clone size: NA; J gene: TRBJ1-6; V gene: TRBV5-1; D gene: NA; CDR3 protein: CASSLPGYNSPLHF; CDR3 DNA: TGCGCCAGCAGCTTGCCGGGTTATAATTCACCCCTCCACTTT
clone size: NA; J gene: TRBJ1-1; V gene: TRBV18; D gene: NA; CDR3 protein: CASSPRQTTEAFF; CDR3 DNA: TGTGCCAGCTCACCGCGACAAACCACTGAAGCTTTCTTT
clone size: NA; J gene: TRBJ2-7; V gene: TRBV7-9; D gene: NA; CDR3 protein: CASSGRRGEYEQYF; CDR3 DNA: TGTGCCAGCAGCGGCCGACGGGGAGAATACGAGCAGTACTTC
clone size: NA; J gene: TRBJ1-1; V gene: TRBV29-1; D gene: NA; CDR3 protein: CSVVRVTNTEAFF; CDR3 DNA: TGCAGCGTTGTGAGGGTTACGAACACTGAAGCTTTCTTT
clone size: NA; J gene: TRBJ2-1; V gene: TRBV5-1; D gene: NA; CDR3 protein: CASSLATSYNEQFF; CDR3 DNA: TGCGCCAGCAGCTTGGCCACCTCCTACAATGAGCAGTTCTTC
clone size: NA; J gene: TRBJ1-1; V gene: TRBV7-9; D gene: NA; CDR3 protein: CASSAQDERTEAFF; CDR3 DNA: TGTGCCAGCAGCGCTCAGGACGAAAGGACTGAAGCTTTCTTT
clone size: few; J gene: TRBJ1-6; V gene: TRBV10-2; D gene: NA; CDR3 protein: CASSEGRLSYNSPLHF; CDR3 DNA: TGCGCCAGCAGTGAGGGACGTCTCTCCTATAATTCACCCCTCCACTTT
clone size: NA; J gene: TRBJ2-1; V gene: TRBV7-9; D gene: TRBD1; CDR3 protein: CASSHRQGLFNEQFF; CDR3 DNA: TGTGCCAGCAGCCACCGACAGGGGTTATTCAATGAGCAGTTCTTC
clone size: NA; J gene: TRBJ2-3; V gene: TRBV11-3; D gene: NA; CDR3 protein: CASSLVPTDTQYF; CDR3 DNA: TGTGCCAGCAGCTTAGTACCAACAGATACGCAGTATTTT